Listed below are T cell receptor beta chains from one sample, sequenced in a study of blood T cells in healthy people across ages. TCRdb reprocessed the 5' RACE reads with MiXCR, giving one entry per CDR3 protein. The sample records some 1.4 million distinct CDR3 sequences, about 43% being singletons. Specimen: blood. These TCRs come from a woman between 18 and 29 years old in good health. The conserved cysteine and the conserved F or W are not part of the CDR3 here.

v_gene	j_gene	CDR3aa
TRBV18	TRBJ2-3	ASSPRPSMNTQY
TRBV6-1	TRBJ1-2	ASSEAYGAEGYT
TRBV6-1	TRBJ2-5	ATRTRGEQETQY
TRBV7-9	TRBJ2-1	ASSVSLTYNEQF
TRBV5-1	TRBJ2-7	ASSLAAGQPHYEQY
TRBV6-5	NA	ASRGNSGELF
TRBV6-2/TRBV6-3	TRBJ2-7	ATTDSSYEQY
TRBV15	TRBJ1-2	ATSRETATSRGYT
TRBV6-5	TRBJ2-7	ASSYSPGQASSYEQY
TRBV28	TRBJ2-7	ASSLAGREQY
TRBV27	TRBJ1-5	ASSSAGGLFNQPQH
TRBV20-1	TRBJ2-1	SARDTADRRSDEQF
TRBV5-1	TRBJ2-5	ASSLDGLSETQY
TRBV7-8	TRBJ1-5	ASSPTSILFGDQPQH
TRBV10-1	TRBJ2-1	ASTSALGEQF
TRBV6-1	TRBJ1-5	ASSPREASNQPQH
TRBV6-6	TRBJ2-7	ASSRGDEQY
TRBV29-1	TRBJ1-1	SVEKVGVTEAF
TRBV24-1	TRBJ2-4	ATSDRLAVAKNIQY
TRBV10-3	TRBJ1-1	AISEGPVGIANTEAF
TRBV7-9	TRBJ1-1	ASSFPGGLTEAF
TRBV7-8	TRBJ2-3	ASSLVTGVSTDTQY